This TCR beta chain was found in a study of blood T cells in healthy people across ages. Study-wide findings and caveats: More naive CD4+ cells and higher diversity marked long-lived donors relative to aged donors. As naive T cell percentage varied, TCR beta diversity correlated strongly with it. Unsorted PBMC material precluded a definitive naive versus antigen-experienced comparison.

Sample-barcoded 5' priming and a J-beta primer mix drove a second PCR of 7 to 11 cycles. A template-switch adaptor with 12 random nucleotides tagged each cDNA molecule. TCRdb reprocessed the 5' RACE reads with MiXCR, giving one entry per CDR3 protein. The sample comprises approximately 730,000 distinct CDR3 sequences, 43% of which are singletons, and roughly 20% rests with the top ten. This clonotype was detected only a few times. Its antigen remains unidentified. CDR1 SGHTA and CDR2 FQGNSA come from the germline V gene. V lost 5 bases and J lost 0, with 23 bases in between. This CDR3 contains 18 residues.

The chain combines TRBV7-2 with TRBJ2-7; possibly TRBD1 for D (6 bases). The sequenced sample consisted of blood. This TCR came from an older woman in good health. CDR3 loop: CASSRNQARGFYSYEQYF. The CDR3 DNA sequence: TGTGCCAGCAGCCGGAATCAAGCCAGGGGATTCTACTCCTACGAGCAGTACTTC.